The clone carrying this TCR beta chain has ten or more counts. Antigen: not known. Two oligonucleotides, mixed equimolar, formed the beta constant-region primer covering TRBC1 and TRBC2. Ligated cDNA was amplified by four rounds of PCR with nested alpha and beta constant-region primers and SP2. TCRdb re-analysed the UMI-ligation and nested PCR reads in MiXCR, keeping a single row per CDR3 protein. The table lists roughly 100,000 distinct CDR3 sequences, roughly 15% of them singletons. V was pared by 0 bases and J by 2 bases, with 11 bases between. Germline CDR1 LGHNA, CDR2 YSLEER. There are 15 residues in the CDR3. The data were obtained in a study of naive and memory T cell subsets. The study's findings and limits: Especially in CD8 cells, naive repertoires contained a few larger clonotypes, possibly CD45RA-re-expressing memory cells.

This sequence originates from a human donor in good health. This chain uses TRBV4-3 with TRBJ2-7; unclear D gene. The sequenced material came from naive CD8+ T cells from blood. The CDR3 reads CASSQEVSRTYEQYF. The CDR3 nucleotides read TGCGCCAGCAGCCAAGAAGTAAGCCGCACCTACGAGCAGTACTTC.